This T cell receptor beta chain came from a study of PD-1 blockade in classical Hodgkin lymphoma. Study-level background: Patients were dosed intravenously with nivolumab at 3 mg/kg every 2 weeks.

The protocol was immunoSEQ multiplex PCR, while the TCRdb copy is restricted to in-frame clones and leaves out a portion. This sample carries 55,000 to 80,000 clones, 93% of them seen once, and the ten largest clones take under 9.5%. Relapses following autologous stem cell transplantation were seen in all patients, with brentuximab vedotin exposure varying. The sequenced sample was peripheral blood mononuclear cells (PBMCs), obtained at baseline. This receptor was taken from a human donor with classical Hodgkin lymphoma.

The CDR3 loop is CASSRGGKDTGELFF. The CDR3 DNA follows: TGTGCCAGCAGCCGCGGGGGAAAGGACACCGGGGAGCTGTTTTTT. The chain is built from TRBV7-9 and TRBJ2-2, with 7 bases matching TRBD2. CDR3 length: 15 amino acids. Germline CDR1 reads SEHNR; CDR2 reads FQNEAQ (reference sequence). V shed 5 bases and J 3 bases; nucleotides not matched to a gene: 6.